This TCR beta chain originates from a study of blood T cells in healthy people across ages (dated by TCRdb to the mid-2010s). At the level of the whole study: In model experiments, roughly one uniquely barcoded TCR beta cDNA molecule per two T cells was captured by template switching. The study measured age-related changes in TCR beta repertoire diversity using deep sequencing normalized with unique cDNA molecular identifiers. The donors were divided into four age groups: young (average roughly 17 years), middle-aged (about 39), aged (under 70) and long-lived (around 80). Donors of different ages were randomly distributed across sequencing lanes to avoid experimental bias. For two donors (one aged 18 to 30 and one aged 80 or older), the study analyzed two additional independent replicas of 1 million unique cDNA reads from the same blood draw. Study-wide findings and limitations: Estimates of total diversity based on one million sequenced T cells were regarded as lower bounds and as underestimates. Donor CMV infection status was unknown, potentially confounding age-related changes in expanded clonotypes. Observed TCR beta diversity per million T cells fell roughly linearly with age, and a significant reduction was already apparent by age around 44. Conclusive comparison of naive and antigen-experienced compartments was prevented by the profiling of bulk unsorted PBMCs. A strong correlation was found between observed TCR beta diversity and the percentage of naive T cells measured by flow cytometry. Compared with the aged group, the long-lived group had more naive CD4+ T cells, fewer expanded clones and increased TCR diversity, suggesting age selection.

The approximately 39 donors, aged about 6 to 95 years, were systemically healthy Caucasian individuals from Russia. Around 9.9 milliliters of peripheral blood were collected from each donor into EDTA-treated Vacutainer tubes. Ficoll-Paque density-gradient centrifugation was used to isolate PBMCs, with at least 6.5 million per sample. Total RNA, at least 6 micrograms per sample, was extracted from PBMCs with Trizol reagent. Naive CD45RAhigh/CD27high T cell percentages were measured by flow cytometry on a PBMC aliquot from every donor. Germline trimming amounts to 6 bases on V and 3 bases on J, with 10 as the count of junction bases outside the gene matches. Including cysteine and phenylalanine, the CDR3 has 15 amino acids. Just the 45-base CDR3 DNA is kept, in frame starting at base 1. CDR1 and CDR2 are drawn from the germline V gene (reference sequence): DFQATT, SNEGSKA. The library was generated by 5' RACE. Reads for this sample came from an Illumina HiSeq 2500. A second PCR of roughly 7 to 11 cycles was performed with a sample-barcoded 5' primer and a J-beta primer mix. A template-switch 5' adaptor carrying 12 random nucleotides introduced a unique molecular identifier onto each TCR beta cDNA molecule. Each sample yielded at least 3 million CDR3-containing paired-end reads. The Mint cDNA synthesis kit, primed by a TRBC-specific oligonucleotide, was used to synthesize first-strand cDNA from all RNA. All cDNA was treated with uracil-DNA glycosylase and then went through a first 18-cycle PCR with the universal primers M1SS and BC2_uni_R. The source study handled its data this way. Each sample was normalized by randomly selecting 1 million high-quality reads, each carrying a distinct molecular identifier. Instead of being binned into consensus sequences, reads with shared molecular identifiers were discarded. MiTCR, set to a Q25 quality threshold and the strictest error-elimination algorithm, was used for CDR3 identification, clonotype clustering and error correction. A nonparametric unseen species model using Euler transformation provided a lower-bound estimate of total TCR beta diversity. The public reads were reanalyzed by TCRdb: fastp trimming at Q25, MiXCR alignment, in-frame beta chains only. A single entry per CDR3 protein holds the most common genes and DNA from its merged rows. The V and J calls come from TCRdb's annotation, not from the publication. Within this sample are over 500,000 distinct CDR3 sequences, with approximately 52% of them counted one time only. Roughly 12% of the sample is in the top ten clones.

Comment on this clonotype: The antigen this receptor binds is unknown. Base-call qualities are not available, and no considerably larger clone is one nucleotide away.

The chain is encoded by TRBV20-1 joined to TRBJ2-5; TRBD2 agrees with 10 junctional bases. Sequenced material: blood. The TCR originated in a woman older than 75 in good health. The bases read TGCAGTGCCCCCAGAGAGCTAGCGGGGGAAGAGACCCAGTACTTC. Translated, this is CSAPRELAGEETQYF.